The 11 T cell receptor beta chains listed next were all sequenced from one sample in a study of memory CD4+ T cells and cytomegalovirus serostatus. The sort gate was single viable CD3+CD4+CD8-CD45RO+ cells for memory CD4+ T cells. Profiled with immunoSEQ multiplex PCR; TCRdb holds only in-frame clones, not every one. The sample lists 70,000 to 95,000 clones; more than 70% were seen once. The sample was memory CD4+ T cells from blood. These receptors were taken from an adult in good health and CMV-seronegative.

This sequence joins TRBV27 and TRBJ1-5, with a weak D call TRBD1 (5 bases). Germline CDR1 and CDR2: MNHEY and SMNVEV (reference sequence). The CDR3 extends over 15 amino acids. V was shortened by 6 bases and J by 0 bases, with 12 bases between the two germline ends. The chain's CDR3 is CASRKQAYSNQPQHF. The CDR3 nucleotides are TGTGCCAGCAGGAAACAGGCATATAGCAATCAGCCCCAGCATTTT.

The V and J genes are TRBV7-2 and TRBJ1-2; TRBD1 is a possible D gene (5 bases). The V gene's germline CDR1 is SGHTA and CDR2 FQGNSA. Deletions cut 3 bases from V and 5 bases from J, with 13 bases between. The CDR3 sequence is 14 residues long. The CDR3 sequence: CASSLEKDSYGYTF. The CDR3 nucleotides are TGTGCCAGCAGCTTGGAGAAAGACAGTTATGGCTACACCTTC.

This rearrangement joins TRBV5-1 to TRBJ2-2; tentative D call: TRBD2 (5 bases). The CDR3 is 15 residues long. From germline, CDR1 is SGHRS and CDR2 YFSETQ. Trimming removed 4 bases from V and 0 bases from J, with 10 bases in between. The CDR3 reads CASSIEGPNTGELFF. DNA for the CDR3: TGCGCCAGCAGCATCGAGGGTCCGAACACCGGGGAGCTGTTTTTT. Full variable domain (missing parts from reference TRBV5-1 and TRBJ2-2): KAGVTQTPRYLIKTRGQQVTLSCSPISGHRSVSWYQQTPGQGLQFLFEYFSETQRNKGNFPGRFSGRQFSNSRSEMNVSTLELGDSALYLCASSIEGPNTGELFFGEGSRLTVL.

This rearrangement joins TRBV7-3 to TRBJ2-2; 12 nucleotides align to TRBD2. Per the germline V gene, CDR1 is SGHTA and CDR2 is FQGTGA. The CDR3 contains 18 residues. The J segment lost 0 bases and the V segment lost 2 bases, leaving 4 bases of the junction unmatched. CDR3 protein: CASSLFGLAGTNTGELFF. The DNA for the CDR3 is TGTGCCAGCAGCTTATTCGGACTAGCGGGGACGAACACCGGGGAGCTGTTTTTT.

The chain employs TRBV5-6 and TRBJ1-5; 7 bases are a match to TRBD1. The CDR3 has 14 amino acids. Germline values: CDR1 SGHDT, CDR2 YYEEEE. The trim removed 2 bases at V and 2 bases at J, leaving 1 base unmatched. CDR3 protein: CASSFTGGNQPQHF. CDR3 nucleotides: TGTGCCAGCAGCTTCACAGGGGGCAATCAGCCCCAGCATTTT.

This chain uses TRBV7-2 with TRBJ2-7; the D gene is possibly TRBD1 (6 bases). Germline CDR1 and CDR2: SGHTA and FQGNSA. The CDR3 sequence is 15 residues long. Trimming took 1 base from V and 3 from J, leaving 13 bases between them. The CDR3 DNA reads TGTGCCAGCAGCTTAGGTTTCAGGGGCTACTACGAGCAGTACTTC. This gives the protein CASSLGFRGYYEQYF. The entire variable domain, with the rest obtained from reference TRBV7-2 and TRBJ2-7, is as follows: GAGVSQSPSNKVTEKGKDVELRCDPISGHTALYWYRQSLGQGLEFLIYFQGNSAPDKSGLPSDRFSAERTGGSVSTLTIQRTQQEDSAVYLCASSLGFRGYYEQYFGPGTRLTVT.

This clone has more than one count but fewer than ten. The rearrangement uses TRBV5-6 and TRBJ1-2, with D perhaps TRBD1 (5 bases). The CDR3 loop spans 14 amino acids. V was pared by 1 base and J by 4 bases, with 11 bases between. Germline CDR1 reads SGHDT; CDR2 reads YYEEEE. CDR3 bases: TGTGCCAGCAGCTTGAACAGGAACCTCTATGGCTACACCTTC. It specifies CASSLNRNLYGYTF.

This clone was observed once. The gene calls are TRBV11-3 and TRBJ2-1; D possibly corresponds to TRBD2 (6 bases). CDR1 is SGHNT and CDR2 is YENEEA in the germline V gene. V gave up 6 bases and J gave up 0 bases, with 12 bases separating them. CDR3 length: 15 amino acids. This chain's CDR3 is CASSVMGGSYNEQFF. The CDR3 bases are TGTGCCAGCAGTGTGATGGGGGGCTCCTACAATGAGCAGTTCTTC.

CDR3 in amino acids: CASSPGTGGNQETQYF. The CDR3 DNA is TGTGCCAGCAGCCCAGGGACAGGGGGGAACCAAGAGACCCAGTACTTC. The rearrangement links TRBV9 to TRBJ2-5; TRBD1 agrees at 11 bases. Germline V lookup: CDR1 SGDLS, CDR2 YYNGEE. CDR3 length: 16 amino acids. V gave up 4 bases and J gave up 0 bases; unmatched junction bases: 5.

The V gene is TRBV18, the J gene TRBJ1-5; D uncertain. Germline CDR1 and CDR2: KGHSH and LQKENI. There are 15 residues in the CDR3. V was shortened by 3 bases and J by 1 base, with 10 bases between the two germline ends. CDR3 residues: CASSPSQTSNQPQHF. CDR3 DNA sequence: TGTGCCAGCTCACCTAGTCAGACAAGCAATCAGCCCCAGCATTTT.

A note on this clone: At the DNA level, this CDR3 is encoded by other sequences in the same sample as well. The chain uses TRBV18 and TRBJ2-7; D call uncertain. The CDR3 runs to 11 residues. Trimming left V 4 bases short and J 3 bases short, with 4 bases between. Germline-derived CDR1 and CDR2 are KGHSH and LQKENI. CDR3: CASSLDYEQYF. The CDR3 DNA follows: TGTGCCAGCTCACTAGACTACGAGCAGTACTTC.